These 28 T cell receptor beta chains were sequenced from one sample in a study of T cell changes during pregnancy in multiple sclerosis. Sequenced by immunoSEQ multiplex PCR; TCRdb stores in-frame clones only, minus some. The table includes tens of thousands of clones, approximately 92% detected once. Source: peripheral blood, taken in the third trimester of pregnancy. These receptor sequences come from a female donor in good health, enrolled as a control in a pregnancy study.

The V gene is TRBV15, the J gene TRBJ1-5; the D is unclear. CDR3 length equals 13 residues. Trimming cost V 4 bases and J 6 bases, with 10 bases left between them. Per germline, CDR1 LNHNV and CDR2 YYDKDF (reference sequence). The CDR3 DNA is TGTGCCACCAGCACCGAGCGGGGTCAGCCCCAGCATTTT. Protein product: CATSTERGQPQHF.

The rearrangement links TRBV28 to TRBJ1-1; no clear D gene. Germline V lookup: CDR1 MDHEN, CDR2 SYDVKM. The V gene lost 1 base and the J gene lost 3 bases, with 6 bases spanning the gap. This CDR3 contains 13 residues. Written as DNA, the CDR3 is TGTGCCAGCAGTTTATATCAGGACACTGAAGCTTTCTTT. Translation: CASSLYQDTEAFF.

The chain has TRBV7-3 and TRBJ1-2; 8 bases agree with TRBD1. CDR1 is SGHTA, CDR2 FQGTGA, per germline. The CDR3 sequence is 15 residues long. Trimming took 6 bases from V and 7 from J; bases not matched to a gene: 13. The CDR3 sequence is CASRRSRGRFFGYTF. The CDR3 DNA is TGTGCCAGCAGGCGGAGCAGGGGGCGTTTTTTTGGCTACACCTTC. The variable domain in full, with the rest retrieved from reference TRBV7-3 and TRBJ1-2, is GAGVSQTPSNKVTEKGKYVELRCDPISGHTALYWYRQSLGQGPEFLIYFQGTGAADDSGLPNDRFFAVRPEGSVSTLKIQRTERGDSAVYLCASRRSRGRFFGYTFGSGTRLTVV.

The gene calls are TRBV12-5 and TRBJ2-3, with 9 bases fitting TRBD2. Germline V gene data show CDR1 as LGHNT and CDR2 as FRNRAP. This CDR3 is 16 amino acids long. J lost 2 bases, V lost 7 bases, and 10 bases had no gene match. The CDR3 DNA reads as TGTGCTAGTGCCGAACTAGCGGGCGTAACCACAGATACGCAGTATTTT. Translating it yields CASAELAGVTTDTQYF.

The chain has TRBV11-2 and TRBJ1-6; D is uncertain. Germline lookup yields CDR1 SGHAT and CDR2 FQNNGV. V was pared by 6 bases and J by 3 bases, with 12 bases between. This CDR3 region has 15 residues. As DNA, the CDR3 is TGTGCCAGCAGACAGCGGGTTTTCTATAATTCACCCCTCCACTTT. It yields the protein CASRQRVFYNSPLHF.

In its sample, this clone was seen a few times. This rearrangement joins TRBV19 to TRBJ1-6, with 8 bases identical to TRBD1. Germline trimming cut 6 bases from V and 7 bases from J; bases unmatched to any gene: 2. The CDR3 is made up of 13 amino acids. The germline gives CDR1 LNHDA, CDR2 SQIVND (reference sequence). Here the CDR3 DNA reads TGTGCCAGTAGCGGACAGGGAAATTCACCCCTCCACTTT. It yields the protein CASSGQGNSPLHF.

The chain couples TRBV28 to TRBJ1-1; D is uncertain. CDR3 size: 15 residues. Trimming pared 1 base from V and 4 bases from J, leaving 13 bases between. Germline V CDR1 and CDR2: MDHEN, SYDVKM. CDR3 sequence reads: CASSLSSNGVTEAFF. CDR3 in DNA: TGTGCCAGCAGTTTATCATCTAACGGGGTCACTGAAGCTTTCTTT.

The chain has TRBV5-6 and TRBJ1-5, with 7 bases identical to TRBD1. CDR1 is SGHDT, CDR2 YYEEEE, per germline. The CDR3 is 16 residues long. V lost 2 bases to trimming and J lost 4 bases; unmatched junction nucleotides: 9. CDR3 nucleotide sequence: TGTGCCAGCAGCTTTGGACCGGGACAGCCAAATCAGCCCCAGCATTTT. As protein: CASSFGPGQPNQPQHF.

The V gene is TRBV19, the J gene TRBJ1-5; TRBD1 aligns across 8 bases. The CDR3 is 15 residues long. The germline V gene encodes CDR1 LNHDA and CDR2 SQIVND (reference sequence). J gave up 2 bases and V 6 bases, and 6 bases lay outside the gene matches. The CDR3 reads CASRDRAWGNQPQHF. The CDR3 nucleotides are TGTGCCAGTAGGGACAGGGCCTGGGGCAATCAGCCCCAGCATTTT. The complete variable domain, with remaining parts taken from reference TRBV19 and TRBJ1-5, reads DGGITQSPKYLFRKEGQNVTLSCEQNLNHDAMYWYRQDPGQGLRLIYYSQIVNDFQKGDIAEGYSVSREKKESFPLTVTSAQKNPTAFYLCASRDRAWGNQPQHFGDGTRLSIL.

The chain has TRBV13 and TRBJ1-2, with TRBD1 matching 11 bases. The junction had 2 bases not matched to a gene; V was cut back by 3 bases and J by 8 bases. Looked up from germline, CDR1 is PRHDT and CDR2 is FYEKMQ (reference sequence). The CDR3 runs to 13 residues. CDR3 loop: CASSLGQGVGYTF. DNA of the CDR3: TGTGCCAGCAGCTTGGGACAGGGGGTGGGCTACACCTTC.

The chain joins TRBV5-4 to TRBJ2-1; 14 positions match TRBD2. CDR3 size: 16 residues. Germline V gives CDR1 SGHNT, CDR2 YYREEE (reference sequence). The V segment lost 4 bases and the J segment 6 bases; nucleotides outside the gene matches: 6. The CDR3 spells CASSSPGTSGSNEQFF. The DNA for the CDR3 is TGTGCCAGCAGCAGCCCCGGGACTAGCGGGAGCAATGAGCAGTTCTTC.

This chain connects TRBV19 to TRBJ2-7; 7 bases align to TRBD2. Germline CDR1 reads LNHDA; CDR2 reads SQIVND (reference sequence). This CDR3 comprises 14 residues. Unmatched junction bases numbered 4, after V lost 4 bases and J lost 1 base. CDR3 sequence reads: CASSKSGGSYEQYF. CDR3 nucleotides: TGTGCCAGTAGTAAGTCCGGGGGGTCCTACGAGCAGTACTTC.

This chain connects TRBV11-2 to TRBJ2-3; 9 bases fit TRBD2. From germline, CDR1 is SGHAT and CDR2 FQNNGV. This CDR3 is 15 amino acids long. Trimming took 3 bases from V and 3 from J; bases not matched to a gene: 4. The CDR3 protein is CASSLAGGWTDTQYF. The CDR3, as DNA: TGTGCCAGCAGCTTGGCGGGAGGGTGGACAGATACGCAGTATTTT.

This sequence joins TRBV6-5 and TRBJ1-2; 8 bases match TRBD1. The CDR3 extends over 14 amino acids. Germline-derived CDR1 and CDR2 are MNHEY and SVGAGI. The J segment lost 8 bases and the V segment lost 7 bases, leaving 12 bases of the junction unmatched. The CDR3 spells CASTGQGSVVGYTF. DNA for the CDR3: TGTGCCAGCACAGGACAGGGTTCGGTTGTGGGCTACACCTTC.

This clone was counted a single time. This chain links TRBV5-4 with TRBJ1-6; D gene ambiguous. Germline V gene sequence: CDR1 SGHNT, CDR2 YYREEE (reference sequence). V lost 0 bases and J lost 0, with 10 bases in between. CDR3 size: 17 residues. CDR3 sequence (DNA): TGTGCCAGCAGCTTGGTATCTCGGAGCTCCTATAATTCACCCCTCCACTTT. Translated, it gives CASSLVSRSSYNSPLHF.

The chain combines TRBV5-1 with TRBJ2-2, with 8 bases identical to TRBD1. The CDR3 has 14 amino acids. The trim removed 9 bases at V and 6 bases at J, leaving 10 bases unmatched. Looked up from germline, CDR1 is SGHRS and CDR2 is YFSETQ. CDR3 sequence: CATRQGARAGELFF. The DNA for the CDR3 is TGCGCCACCCGGCAGGGGGCACGGGCCGGGGAGCTGTTTTTT. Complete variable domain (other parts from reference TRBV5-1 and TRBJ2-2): KAGVTQTPRYLIKTRGQQVTLSCSPISGHRSVSWYQQTPGQGLQFLFEYFSETQRNKGNFPGRFSGRQFSNSRSEMNVSTLELGDSALYLCATRQGARAGELFFGEGSRLTVL.

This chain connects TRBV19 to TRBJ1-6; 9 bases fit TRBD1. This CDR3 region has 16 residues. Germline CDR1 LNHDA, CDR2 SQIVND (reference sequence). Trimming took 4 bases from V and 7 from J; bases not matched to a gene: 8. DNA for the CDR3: TGTGCCAGTAGTACCGGGGACAGGGTCGTGAATTCACCCCTCCACTTT. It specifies CASSTGDRVVNSPLHF.

CDR3 sequence reads: CASSRAGSNQPQHF. The CDR3 bases are TGTGCCAGCAGCCGGGCGGGGTCGAATCAGCCCCAGCATTTT. This chain uses TRBV5-4 with TRBJ1-5; D unresolved. This CDR3 contains 14 residues. Germline loops: CDR1 SGHNT, CDR2 YYREEE (reference sequence). V gave up 4 bases and J gave up 4 bases, with 12 bases separating them.

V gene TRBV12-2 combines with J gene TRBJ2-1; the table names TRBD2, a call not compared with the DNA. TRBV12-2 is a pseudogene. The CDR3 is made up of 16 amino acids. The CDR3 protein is CASRPPGLAGLTEQFF. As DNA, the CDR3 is TGTGCAAGTCGCCCGCCGGGACTAGCGGGCTTAACTGAGCAGTTCTTC.

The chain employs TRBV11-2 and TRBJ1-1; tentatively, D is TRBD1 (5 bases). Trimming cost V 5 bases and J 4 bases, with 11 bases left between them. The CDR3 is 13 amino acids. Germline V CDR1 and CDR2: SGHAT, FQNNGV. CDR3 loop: CASSPQGGTEAFF. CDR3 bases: TGTGCCAGCAGCCCCCAGGGTGGCACTGAAGCTTTCTTT.

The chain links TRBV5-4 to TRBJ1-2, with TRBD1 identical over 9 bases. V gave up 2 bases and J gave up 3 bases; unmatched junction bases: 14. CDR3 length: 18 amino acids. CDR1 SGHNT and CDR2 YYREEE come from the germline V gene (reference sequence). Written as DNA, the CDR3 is TGTGCCAGCAGCTTACCGGGGACAGGGTCGCGACGTGACTATGGCTACACCTTC. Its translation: CASSLPGTGSRRDYGYTF.

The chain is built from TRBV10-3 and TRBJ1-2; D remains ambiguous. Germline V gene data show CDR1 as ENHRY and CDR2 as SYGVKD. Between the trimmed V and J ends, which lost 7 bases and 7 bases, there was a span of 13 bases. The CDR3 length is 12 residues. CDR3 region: CAITTEGGGYTF. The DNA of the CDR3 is TGTGCCATCACAACAGAGGGAGGTGGCTACACCTTC.

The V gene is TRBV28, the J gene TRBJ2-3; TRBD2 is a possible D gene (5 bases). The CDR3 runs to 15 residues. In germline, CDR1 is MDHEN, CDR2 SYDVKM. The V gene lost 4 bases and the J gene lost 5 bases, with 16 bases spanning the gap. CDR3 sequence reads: CASSSLTRAGDTQYF. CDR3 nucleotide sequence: TGTGCCAGCAGTTCACTCACTAGGGCAGGAGATACGCAGTATTTT. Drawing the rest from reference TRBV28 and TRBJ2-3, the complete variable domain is DVKVTQSSRYLVKRTGEKVFLECVQDMDHENMFWYRQDPGLGLRLIYFSYDVKMKEKGDIPEGYSVSREKKERFSLILESASTNQTSMYLCASSSLTRAGDTQYFGPGTRLTVL.

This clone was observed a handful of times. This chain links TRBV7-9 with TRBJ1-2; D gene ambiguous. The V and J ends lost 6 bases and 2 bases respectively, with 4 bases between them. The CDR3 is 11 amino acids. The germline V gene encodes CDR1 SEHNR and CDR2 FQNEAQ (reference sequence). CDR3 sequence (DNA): TGTGCCAGCAGGCTAAACTATGGCTACACCTTC. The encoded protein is CASRLNYGYTF.

The CDR3 DNA follows: TGTGCCAGTAGTTCTGAGGGGGATGAAGCTTTCTTT. It yields the protein CASSSEGDEAFF. The gene calls are TRBV19 and TRBJ1-1; D is possibly TRBD1 (6 bases). V lost 5 bases, J lost 7 bases, and 11 bases lay in between. CDR1 LNHDA and CDR2 SQIVND come from the germline V gene (reference sequence). This CDR3 is built from 12 residues.

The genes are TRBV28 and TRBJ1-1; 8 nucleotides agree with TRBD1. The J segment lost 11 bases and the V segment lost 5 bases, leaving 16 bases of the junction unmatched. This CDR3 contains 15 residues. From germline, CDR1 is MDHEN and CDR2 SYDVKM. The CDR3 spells CASSDQRQGAGRAFF. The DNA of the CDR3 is TGTGCCAGCAGTGACCAAAGGCAGGGGGCGGGTCGGGCTTTCTTT.

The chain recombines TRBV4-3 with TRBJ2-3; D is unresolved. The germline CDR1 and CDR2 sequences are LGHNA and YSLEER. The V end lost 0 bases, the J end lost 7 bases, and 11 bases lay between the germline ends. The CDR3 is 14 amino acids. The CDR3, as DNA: TGCGCCAGCAGCCAAGATAAGCTGCCAAATACGCAGTATTTT. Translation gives CASSQDKLPNTQYF.

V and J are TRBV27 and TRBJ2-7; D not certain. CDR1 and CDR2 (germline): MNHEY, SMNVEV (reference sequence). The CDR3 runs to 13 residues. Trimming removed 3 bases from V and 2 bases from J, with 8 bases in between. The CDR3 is CASSLGTTYEQYF. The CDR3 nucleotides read TGTGCCAGCAGTTTGGGCACAACCTACGAGCAGTACTTC.